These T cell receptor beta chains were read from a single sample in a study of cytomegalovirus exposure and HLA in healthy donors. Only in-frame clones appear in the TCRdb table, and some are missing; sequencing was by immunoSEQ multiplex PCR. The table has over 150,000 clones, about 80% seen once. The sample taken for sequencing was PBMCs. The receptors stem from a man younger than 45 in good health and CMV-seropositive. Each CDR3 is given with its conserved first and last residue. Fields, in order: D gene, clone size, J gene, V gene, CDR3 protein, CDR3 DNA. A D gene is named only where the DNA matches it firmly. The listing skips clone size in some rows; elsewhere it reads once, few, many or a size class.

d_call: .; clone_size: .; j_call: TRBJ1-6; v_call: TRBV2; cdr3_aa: CASIETQDYNSPLHF; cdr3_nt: TGTGCCAGCATCGAAACGCAGGACTATAATTCACCCCTCCACTTT
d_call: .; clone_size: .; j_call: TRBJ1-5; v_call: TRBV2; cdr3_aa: CASSETGGYEPQHF; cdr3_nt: TGTGCCAGCAGTGAAACTGGGGGGTACGAGCCCCAGCATTTT
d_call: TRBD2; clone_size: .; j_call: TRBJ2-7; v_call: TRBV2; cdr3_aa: CASSETSGSHEQYF; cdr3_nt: TGTGCCAGCAGCGAGACTAGCGGGAGCCACGAGCAGTACTTC
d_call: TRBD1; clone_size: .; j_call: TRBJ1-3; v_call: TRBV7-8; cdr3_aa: CASSLARTGDGNTIYF; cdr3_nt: TGTGCCAGCAGCTTAGCCCGGACAGGGGATGGAAACACCATATATTTT
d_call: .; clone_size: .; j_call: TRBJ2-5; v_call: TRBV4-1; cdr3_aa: CASSQEGRGETQYF; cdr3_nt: TGCGCCAGCAGCCAAGAGGGCAGGGGAGAGACCCAGTACTTC
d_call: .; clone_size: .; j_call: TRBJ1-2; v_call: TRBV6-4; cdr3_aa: CASSDSDRLNYGYTF; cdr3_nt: TGTGCCAGCAGTGACTCGGACAGACTCAACTATGGCTACACCTTC
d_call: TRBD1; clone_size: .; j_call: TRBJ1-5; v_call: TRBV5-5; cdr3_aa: CASSAGQGNQPQHF; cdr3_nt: TGTGCCAGCAGCGCGGGACAGGGGAATCAGCCCCAGCATTTT
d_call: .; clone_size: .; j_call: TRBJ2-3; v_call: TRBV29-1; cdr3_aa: CSVEPAGALGQYF; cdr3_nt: TGCAGCGTTGAGCCAGCGGGCGCCCTTGGGCAGTATTTT
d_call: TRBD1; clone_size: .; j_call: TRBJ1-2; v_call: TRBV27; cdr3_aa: CASSEDRINYGYTF; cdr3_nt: TGTGCCAGCAGTGAGGACAGGATTAACTATGGCTACACCTTC
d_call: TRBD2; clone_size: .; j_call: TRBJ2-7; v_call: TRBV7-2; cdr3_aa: CASSDSGRTLGEQYF; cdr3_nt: TGTGCCAGCAGCGATAGCGGGAGGACACTTGGCGAGCAGTACTTC
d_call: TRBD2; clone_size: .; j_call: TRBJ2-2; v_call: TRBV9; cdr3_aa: CASGTSGVNTGELFF; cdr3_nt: TGTGCCAGCGGGACTAGCGGAGTCAACACCGGGGAGCTGTTTTTT
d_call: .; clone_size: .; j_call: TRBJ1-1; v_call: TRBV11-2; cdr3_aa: CASSLLRTANTEAFF; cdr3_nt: TGTGCCAGCAGCTTATTGAGGACAGCAAACACTGAAGCTTTCTTT
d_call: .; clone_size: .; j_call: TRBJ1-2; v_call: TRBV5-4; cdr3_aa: CASRFLGARNYGYTF; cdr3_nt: TGTGCCAGCAGATTCCTTGGGGCGAGGAACTATGGCTACACCTTC
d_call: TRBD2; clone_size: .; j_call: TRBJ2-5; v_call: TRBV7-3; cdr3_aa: CASSLSGSRQETQYF; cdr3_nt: TGTGCCAGCAGCCTTAGCGGGAGTCGTCAAGAGACCCAGTACTTC
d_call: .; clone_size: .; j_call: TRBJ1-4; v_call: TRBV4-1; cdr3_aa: CASSQRSPPLTLANEKLFF; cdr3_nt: TGCGCCAGCAGCCAGAGATCCCCACCCCTTACTTTGGCTAATGAAAAACTGTTTTTT
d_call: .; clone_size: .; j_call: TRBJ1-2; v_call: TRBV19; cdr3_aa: CASSRDYGYTF; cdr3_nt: TGTGCCAGTAGCCGGGACTATGGCTACACCTTC
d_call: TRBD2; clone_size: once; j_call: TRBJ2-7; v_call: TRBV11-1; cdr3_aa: CASSPGLAGGSSYEQYF; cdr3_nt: TGTGCCAGCAGCCCGGGACTAGCGGGAGGTTCCTCCTACGAGCAGTACTTC
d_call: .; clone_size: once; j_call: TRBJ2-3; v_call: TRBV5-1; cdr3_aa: CASSLEAVTSTDTQYF; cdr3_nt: TGCGCCAGCAGCTTGGAAGCGGTTACTAGCACAGATACGCAGTATTTT
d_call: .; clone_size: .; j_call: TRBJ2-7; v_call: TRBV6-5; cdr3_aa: CASSHSRRGAIHEQYF; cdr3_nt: TGTGCCAGCAGTCACTCACGGCGGGGAGCCATCCACGAGCAGTACTTC
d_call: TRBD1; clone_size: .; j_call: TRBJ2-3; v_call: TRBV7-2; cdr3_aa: CASSRDRDTDTQYF; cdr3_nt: TGTGCCAGCAGCCGGGACAGAGACACAGATACGCAGTATTTT
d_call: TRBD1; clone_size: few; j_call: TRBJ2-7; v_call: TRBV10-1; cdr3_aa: CASSESRTGAYEQYF; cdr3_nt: TGCGCCAGCAGTGAGTCGAGAACAGGGGCGTATGAGCAGTACTTC
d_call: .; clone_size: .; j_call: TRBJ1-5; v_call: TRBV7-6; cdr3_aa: CASSNSIRDTNQPQHF; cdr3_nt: TGTGCCAGCAGCAATAGTATCCGGGACACCAATCAGCCCCAGCATTTT
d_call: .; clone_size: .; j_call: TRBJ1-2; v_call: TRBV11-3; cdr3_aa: CASTKGGTAAYGYTF; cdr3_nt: TGTGCCAGCACCAAGGGGGGGACCGCCGCGTATGGCTACACCTTC
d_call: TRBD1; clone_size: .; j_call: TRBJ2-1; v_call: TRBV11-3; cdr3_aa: CASSLRQGPYNEQFF; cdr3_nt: TGTGCCAGCAGCTTAAGACAGGGACCTTACAATGAGCAGTTCTTC
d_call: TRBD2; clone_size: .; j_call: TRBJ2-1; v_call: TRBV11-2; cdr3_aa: CASSPGTSGGALNEQFF; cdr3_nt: TGTGCCAGCAGCCCCGGGACTAGCGGGGGGGCCCTTAATGAGCAGTTCTTC
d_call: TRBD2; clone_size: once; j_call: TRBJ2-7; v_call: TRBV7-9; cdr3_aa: CASSLVTSADEQYF; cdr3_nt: TGTGCCAGCAGCTTAGTGACTAGCGCCGACGAGCAGTACTTC
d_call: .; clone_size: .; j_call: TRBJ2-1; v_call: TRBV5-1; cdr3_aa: CASSSTSAEQFF; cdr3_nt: TGCGCCAGCAGCTCGACGAGCGCTGAGCAGTTCTTC
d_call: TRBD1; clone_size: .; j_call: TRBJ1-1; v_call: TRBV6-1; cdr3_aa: CASSITGDTEAFF; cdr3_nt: TGTGCCAGCAGTATTACAGGGGACACTGAAGCTTTCTTT
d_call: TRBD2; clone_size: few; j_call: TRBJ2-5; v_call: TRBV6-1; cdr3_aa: CASSVLAGMETQYF; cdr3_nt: TGTGCCAGCAGTGTACTAGCGGGAATGGAGACCCAGTACTTC
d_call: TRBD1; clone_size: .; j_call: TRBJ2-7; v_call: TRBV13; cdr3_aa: CASSWYDRGHEQYF; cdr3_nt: TGTGCCAGCAGCTGGTACGACAGGGGCCACGAGCAGTACTTC
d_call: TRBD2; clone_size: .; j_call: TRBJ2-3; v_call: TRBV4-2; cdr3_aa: CASSQGLVASDTQYF; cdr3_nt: TGTGCCAGCAGCCAGGGACTAGTAGCGTCGGATACGCAGTATTTT
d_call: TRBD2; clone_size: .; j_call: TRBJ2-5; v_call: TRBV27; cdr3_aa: CASRRGFRSGSEETQYF; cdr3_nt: TGTGCCAGCAGGAGGGGATTCCGAAGCGGGAGTGAAGAGACCCAGTACTTC
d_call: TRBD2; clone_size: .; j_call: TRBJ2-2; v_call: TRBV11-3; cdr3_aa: CASSSRVSSGGTGELFF; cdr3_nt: TGTGCCAGCAGCTCCCGAGTGTCTAGCGGGGGCACCGGGGAGCTGTTTTTT
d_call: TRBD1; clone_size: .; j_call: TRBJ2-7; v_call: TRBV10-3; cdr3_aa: CATSRTGGKVTYEQYF; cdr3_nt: TGTGCCACCAGCAGGACAGGGGGCAAAGTAACCTACGAGCAGTACTTC
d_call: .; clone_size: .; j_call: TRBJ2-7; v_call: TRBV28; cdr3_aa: CASSSTVPEQYF; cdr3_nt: TGTGCCAGCAGTTCGACAGTACCGGAGCAGTACTTC
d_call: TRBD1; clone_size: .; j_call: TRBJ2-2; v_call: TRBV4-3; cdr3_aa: CASSPRDRAAGELFF; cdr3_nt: TGCGCCAGCAGCCCCCGGGACAGGGCGGCCGGGGAGCTGTTTTTT
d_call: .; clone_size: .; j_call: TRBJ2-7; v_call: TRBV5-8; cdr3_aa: CASSLDTLPREQYF; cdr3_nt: TGTGCCAGCAGCTTGGACACGCTCCCTCGCGAGCAGTACTTC
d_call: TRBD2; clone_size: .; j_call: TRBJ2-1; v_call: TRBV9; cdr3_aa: CASSVADSRFGGEQFF; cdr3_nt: TGTGCCAGCAGCGTAGCGGACTCCCGGTTCGGGGGGGAGCAGTTCTTC
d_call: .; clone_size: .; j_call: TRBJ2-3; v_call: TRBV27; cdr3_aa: CASSLTVRTDTQYF; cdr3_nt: TGTGCCAGCAGTCTCACAGTCCGCACAGATACGCAGTATTTT
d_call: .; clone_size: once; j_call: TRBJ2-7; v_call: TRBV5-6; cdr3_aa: CASSSTPVASLYEQYF; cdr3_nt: TGTGCCAGCAGCTCGACCCCTGTGGCTAGCCTCTACGAGCAGTACTTC
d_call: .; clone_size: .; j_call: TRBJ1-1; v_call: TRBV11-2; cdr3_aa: CASSLGWLGGAEAFF; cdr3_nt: TGTGCCAGCAGCTTAGGTTGGCTGGGGGGAGCTGAAGCTTTCTTT
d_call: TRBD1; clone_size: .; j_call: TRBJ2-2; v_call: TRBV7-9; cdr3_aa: CASSPPRGQLYTGELFF; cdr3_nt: TGTGCCAGCAGCCCCCCCAGGGGACAGCTTTACACCGGGGAGCTGTTTTTT
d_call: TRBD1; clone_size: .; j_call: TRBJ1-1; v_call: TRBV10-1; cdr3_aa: CASSEEGAKAFF; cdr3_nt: TGCGCCAGCAGTGAGGAGGGGGCGAAAGCTTTCTTT
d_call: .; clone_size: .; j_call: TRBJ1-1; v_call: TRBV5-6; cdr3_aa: CASSLMSNEAFF; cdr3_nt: TGTGCCAGCAGCTTGATGAGTAATGAAGCTTTCTTT
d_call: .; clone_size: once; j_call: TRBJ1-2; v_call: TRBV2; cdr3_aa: CASSEQQAVRGYTF; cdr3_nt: TGTGCCAGCAGTGAGCAACAGGCTGTACGTGGCTACACCTTC
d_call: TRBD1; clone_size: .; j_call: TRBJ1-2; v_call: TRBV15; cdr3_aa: CATSRGRGGTGDSNYGYTF; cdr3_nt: TGTGCCACCAGCAGAGGGCGAGGTGGGACAGGTGATTCTAACTATGGCTACACCTTC
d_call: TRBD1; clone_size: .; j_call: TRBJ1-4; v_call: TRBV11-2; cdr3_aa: CASSVRERTGVEKLFF; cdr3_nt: TGTGCCAGCAGCGTTAGAGAGCGGACAGGGGTTGAAAAACTGTTTTTT
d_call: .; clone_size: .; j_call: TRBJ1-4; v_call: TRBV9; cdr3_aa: CASSAGGDEKLFF; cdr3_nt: TGTGCCAGTTCGGCGGGGGGCGATGAAAAACTGTTTTTT
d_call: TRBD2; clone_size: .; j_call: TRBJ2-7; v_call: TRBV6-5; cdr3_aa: CASSYVAGGPNEQYF; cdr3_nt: TGTGCCAGCAGTTACGTCGCGGGAGGGCCTAACGAGCAGTACTTC
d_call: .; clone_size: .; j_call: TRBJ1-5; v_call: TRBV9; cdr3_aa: CASSVGRGDQPQHF; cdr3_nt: TGTGCCAGCAGCGTAGGGAGGGGCGATCAGCCCCAGCATTTT
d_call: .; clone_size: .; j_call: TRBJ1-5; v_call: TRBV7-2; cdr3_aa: CASSLTPGALNQPQHF; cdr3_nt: TGTGCCAGCAGCTTAACGCCAGGGGCGCTAAATCAGCCCCAGCATTTT
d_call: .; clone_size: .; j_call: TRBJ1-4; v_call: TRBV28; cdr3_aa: CASSLFGEATNEKLFF; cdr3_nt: TGTGCCAGCAGTTTGTTCGGGGAGGCTACTAATGAAAAACTGTTTTTT
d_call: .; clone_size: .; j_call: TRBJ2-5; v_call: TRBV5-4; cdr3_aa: CASSLPKETQYF; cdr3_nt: TGTGCCAGCAGCTTGCCTAAGGAGACCCAGTACTTC
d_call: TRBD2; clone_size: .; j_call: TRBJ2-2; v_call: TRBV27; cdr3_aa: CASRLGWSGGARGELFF; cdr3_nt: TGTGCCAGCAGACTAGGGTGGAGCGGGGGGGCGCGCGGGGAGCTGTTTTTT
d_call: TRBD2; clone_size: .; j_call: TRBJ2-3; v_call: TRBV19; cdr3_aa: CASRGAGVSTDTQYF; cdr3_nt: TGTGCCAGTAGGGGAGCGGGAGTTTCCACAGATACGCAGTATTTT
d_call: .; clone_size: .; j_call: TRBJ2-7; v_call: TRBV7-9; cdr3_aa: CASGRTGYEQYF; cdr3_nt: TGTGCCAGCGGAAGGACTGGGTACGAGCAGTACTTC
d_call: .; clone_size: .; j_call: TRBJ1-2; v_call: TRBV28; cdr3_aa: CASSSDDGNYGYTF; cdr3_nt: TGTGCCAGCAGTTCCGATGACGGGAACTATGGCTACACCTTC